Listed here is a single T cell receptor beta chain. Its specificity is unknown. Other DNA sequences in this sample translate to the same CDR3. Trimming left V 3 bases short and J 3 bases short, with 7 bases between. In germline, CDR1 is SGDLS, CDR2 YYNGEE. The CDR3 has 12 residues. This entry is derived from a study of shared clonotypes between healthy human individuals. Study-wide background: Plates per donor: three CD4 naive, three CD4 memory, two CD8 naive, one CD8 memory. Study-wide results and limits: Of the naive CD4 clonotypes, about 5% were shared across several donors.

Original processing methods: Filtering differed, since immunoSEQ gave only junction sequences and no quality scores. The repertoire was sequenced with immunoSEQ multiplex PCR; TCRdb's copy has only in-frame clones and lacks some. V and J calls plus clone size are reproduced from that table; the DNA served to infer D and trimming. The table records about 1.1 million clones, roughly 80% of them present only once. The sequenced sample was memory CD4+ T cells from PBMCs. Regarding subset: CD45RA-negative fraction. The chain recombines TRBV9 with TRBJ2-7; TRBD1 is a possible D gene (5 bases). The receptor was derived from a young man in good health. Some clones in this sample may be carry-over from other donors' samples. The CDR3 reads CASSGDSYEQYF. CDR3 bases: TGTGCCAGCAGCGGCGACAGCTACGAGCAGTACTTC.